This T cell receptor beta chain came from a study of T-cell reconstitution after alpha-beta-depleted transplantation in children. The CDR3 length is 14 residues. Trimming cost V 6 bases and J 2 bases; bases outside gene matches: 4. Germline CDR1 LNHNV, CDR2 YYDKDF (reference sequence). Broader study findings: Several hundred expanded graft clones reportedly supplied alpha-beta T cells about two months after transplant. It was surviving recipient T cells and thymic progenitors that gave some patients high TCRbeta diversity at day 60.

With respect to this clonotype: What it binds is not known.

The TCRbeta library was prepared with unique molecular identifiers. TCRdb re-called the PCR reads with MiXCR, one entry per CDR3 protein. The table lists 250,000 to 400,000 distinct CDR3 sequences, approximately 23% of them singletons. This TCR was recovered from a male patient aged 10 to 17 who had a stem cell transplant for acute lymphoblastic leukemia, so the T cells may come from the graft donor. This specimen consisted of PBMCs, mostly from graft donor cells, obtained 180 days after TCRalphabeta/CD19-depleted stem cell transplant. This chain links TRBV15 with TRBJ2-5; 9 bases are shared with TRBD2. The chain's CDR3 is CATRLAGGQETQYF. CDR3 DNA sequence: TGTGCCACCAGACTAGCGGGCGGGCAAGAGACCCAGTACTTC.